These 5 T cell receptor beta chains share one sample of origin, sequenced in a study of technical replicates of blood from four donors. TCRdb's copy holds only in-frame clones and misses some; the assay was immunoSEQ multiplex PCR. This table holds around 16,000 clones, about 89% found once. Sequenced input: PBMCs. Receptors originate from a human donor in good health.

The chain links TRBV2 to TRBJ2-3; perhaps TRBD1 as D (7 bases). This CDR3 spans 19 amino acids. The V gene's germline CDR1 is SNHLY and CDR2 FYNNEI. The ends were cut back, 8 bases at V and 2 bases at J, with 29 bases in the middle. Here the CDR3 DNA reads TGTGCCAGCTCACGGTCTTTCTACCCAGGGGGGACACACACAGATACGCAGTATTTT. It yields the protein CASSRSFYPGGTHTDTQYF.

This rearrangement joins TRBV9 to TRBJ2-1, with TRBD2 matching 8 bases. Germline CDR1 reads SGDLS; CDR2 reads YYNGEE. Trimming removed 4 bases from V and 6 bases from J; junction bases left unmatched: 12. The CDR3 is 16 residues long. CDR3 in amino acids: CASSPPEAGAFNEQFF. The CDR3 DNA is TGTGCCAGCAGCCCTCCCGAAGCGGGAGCCTTCAATGAGCAGTTCTTC.

The CDR3 nucleotides are TGTGCCAGCAGCGAAAGTGGCCTCCCCTACGAGCAGTACTTC. It is translated as CASSESGLPYEQYF. V usage is TRBV9 and J usage is TRBJ2-7; unclear D gene. There are 14 residues in the CDR3. The V gene's germline CDR1 is SGDLS and CDR2 YYNGEE. With 3 bases removed from V and 2 bases from J, the gap between germline ends came to 12 bases.

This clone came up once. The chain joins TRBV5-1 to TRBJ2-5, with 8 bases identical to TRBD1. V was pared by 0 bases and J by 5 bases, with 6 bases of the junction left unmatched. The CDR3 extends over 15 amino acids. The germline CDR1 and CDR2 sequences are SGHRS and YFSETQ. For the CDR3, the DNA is TGCGCCAGCAGCTTGGGACAGGGGACCTTGGAGACCCAGTACTTC. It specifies CASSLGQGTLETQYF.

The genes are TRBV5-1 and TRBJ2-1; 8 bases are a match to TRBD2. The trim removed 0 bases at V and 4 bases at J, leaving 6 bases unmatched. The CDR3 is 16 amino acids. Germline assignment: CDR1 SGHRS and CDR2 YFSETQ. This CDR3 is CASSLDLAGGYNEQFF. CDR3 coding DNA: TGCGCCAGCAGCTTGGACCTAGCGGGTGGATACAATGAGCAGTTCTTC. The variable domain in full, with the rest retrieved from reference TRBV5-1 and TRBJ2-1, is KAGVTQTPRYLIKTRGQQVTLSCSPISGHRSVSWYQQTPGQGLQFLFEYFSETQRNKGNFPGRFSGRQFSNSRSEMNVSTLELGDSALYLCASSLDLAGGYNEQFFGPGTRLTVL.